A single sample is the source of the 2 T cell receptor beta chains below, sequenced in a study of graft-versus-host responses after intestinal transplantation. Repertoires were generated with immunoSEQ multiplex PCR, while TCRdb's copy carries only in-frame clones and drops some. The table has over 100,000 clones, about 92% seen once. The antigens of these receptors remain unknown. The sequencing used unstimulated CD8+ T cells sorted from spleen or lymph node cells, collected before transplant. The receptors stem from a human donor who was the organ donor for an intestinal transplant.

The chain couples TRBV13 to TRBJ2-5; D possibly corresponds to TRBD1 (5 bases). V was cut by 1 base and J by 4 bases, with 7 bases left in between. The CDR3 has 13 residues. The germline gives CDR1 PRHDT, CDR2 FYEKMQ (reference sequence). This CDR3 reads CASSLARVETQYF. In DNA, the CDR3 is TGTGCCAGCAGCTTAGCCAGGGTAGAGACCCAGTACTTC.

The chain combines TRBV11-2 with TRBJ2-3; 15 bases fit TRBD2. Trimming took 5 bases from V and 0 from J; bases not matched to a gene: 3. CDR1 is SGHAT and CDR2 is FQNNGV in the germline V gene. CDR3 length: 17 amino acids. CDR3 bases: TGTGCCAGCAGCGGACTAGCGGGAGGGCCTAGCACAGATACGCAGTATTTT. It is translated as CASSGLAGGPSTDTQYF.